This T cell receptor (beta chain) was sequenced in a study of shared clonotypes between healthy human individuals. Study information: A couple of women and a few men aged 18 to 49 made up the donors.

Assay: immunoSEQ multiplex PCR; the TCRdb copy retains only in-frame clones and omits some. Of some 2 million clones in the sample, about 95% are singletons; the top ten hold more than 0.95%. In the case of this clone: What it binds is unknown.

The CDR3 has 16 amino acids. Germline V gene lookup returns CDR1 SEHNR and CDR2 FQNEAQ (reference sequence). V lost 3 bases, J lost 2 bases, and 14 bases lay in between. Study-level results: Large depth notwithstanding, sorted-subset sequencing proved incomplete by rarefaction. Clonotypes which were not shared had lower generation probabilities than clonotypes that all four donors shared. Estimated richness was generally greater in naive than memory subsets.

CD45RO-negative CD8 cells positively selected for CCR7 made up the naive population, which excluded terminally differentiated effector memory CD45RA+ cells. This receptor was obtained from a man aged 18 to 29 in good health. What was sequenced was naive CD8+ T cells sorted from blood. This chain connects TRBV7-9 to TRBJ1-5; possibly TRBD1 for D (5 bases). CDR3 coding DNA: TGTGCCAGCAGCTTTTTAGGGGAGGTGGGCAATCAGCCCCAGCATTTT. Its translation: CASSFLGEVGNQPQHF.